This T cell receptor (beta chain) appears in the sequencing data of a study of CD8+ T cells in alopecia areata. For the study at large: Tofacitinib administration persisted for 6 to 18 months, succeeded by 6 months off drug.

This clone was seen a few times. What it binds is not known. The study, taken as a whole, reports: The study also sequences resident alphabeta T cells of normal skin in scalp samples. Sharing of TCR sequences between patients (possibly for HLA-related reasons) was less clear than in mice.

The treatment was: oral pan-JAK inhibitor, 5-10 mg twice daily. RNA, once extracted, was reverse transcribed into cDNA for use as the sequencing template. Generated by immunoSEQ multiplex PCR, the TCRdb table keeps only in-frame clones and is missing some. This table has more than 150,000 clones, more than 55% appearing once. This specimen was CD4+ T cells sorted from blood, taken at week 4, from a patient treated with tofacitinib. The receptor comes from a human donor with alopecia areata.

The CDR3 DNA sequence: TGTGCCAGCAGTGGCTACTACGAGCAGTACTTC. Translating it yields CASSGYYEQYF. The chain employs TRBV28 and TRBJ2-7; no firm D call. The germline gives CDR1 MDHEN, CDR2 SYDVKM. This CDR3 spans 11 amino acids. V gave up 5 bases and J gave up 3 bases, with 5 bases separating them.